This passage covers 32 T cell receptor beta chains from one sample sequenced in a study of identical twins. TCRdb passed the 5' RACE reads through MiXCR, listing each CDR3 protein once. The data show approximately 550,000 distinct CDR3 sequences, about a fifth seen once. These data are also associated with another study on yellow fever vaccine responses in identical twins.

The sequenced material came from CD4+ T cells sorted from blood. Receptors originate from a young woman in good health.

The chain uses TRBV6-2 or TRBV6-3 and TRBJ2-1, with D possibly being TRBD2 (5 bases). The germline CDR1 and CDR2 sequences are MNHEY and SVGEGT. Trimming left V 2 bases short and J 5 bases short, with 13 bases between. This CDR3 has 15 residues. CDR3 loop: CASSYLARRHNEQFF. In nucleotides, the CDR3 is TGTGCCAGCAGTTACCTGGCAAGGAGGCACAATGAGCAGTTCTTC.

This clonotype was seen repeatedly, ten times or more. The J gene is TRBJ1-4, the V gene TRBV12-3 or TRBV12-4, with D possibly TRBD1 on 5 matching bases. V lost 6 bases and J 5 bases, leaving 13 bases between the germline ends. The CDR3 has 14 residues. The CDR3 sequence: CASRPGTRNEKLFF. CDR3 sequence (DNA): TGTGCCAGCAGGCCCGGGACCAGGAATGAAAAACTGTTTTTT.

This chain uses TRBV10-3 with TRBJ2-7; D is ambiguous. Germline V gene lookup returns CDR1 ENHRY and CDR2 SYGVKD. Trimming took 3 bases from V and 0 from J, leaving 6 bases between them. The CDR3 length is 13 residues. The chain's CDR3 is CAISDPNSYEQYF. The DNA for the CDR3 is TGTGCCATCAGTGACCCGAACTCCTACGAGCAGTACTTC.

This clonotype was observed a handful of times. The V gene is TRBV20-1, the J gene TRBJ2-1; D remains ambiguous. This CDR3 contains 15 residues. Per germline, CDR1 DFQATT and CDR2 SNEGSKA (reference sequence). Trimming stripped 4 bases from V and 4 bases from J, with 17 bases between. The CDR3 DNA reads TGCAGTGCTACCTCGCACCATCTAGGATACAATGAGCAGTTCTTC. It codes for CSATSHHLGYNEQFF.

Only a few counts were recorded for this clonotype. J is TRBJ2-2 and V is TRBV25-1; TRBD1 or TRBD2 may be the D gene (5 bases each). V was pared by 6 bases and J by 1 base, with 9 bases between. The CDR3 totals 14 residues. In germline, CDR1 is MGHDK, CDR2 SYGVNS. For the CDR3, the DNA is TGTGCCAGCAGAAGGGACGAGAACACCGGGGAGCTGTTTTTT. Residues: CASRRDENTGELFF.

The V call is TRBV6-5, the J call TRBJ2-6, with 8 bases identical to TRBD2. CDR1 MNHEY and CDR2 SVGAGI come from the germline V gene. This CDR3 comprises 19 residues. Losses at the gene ends were 2 bases for V and 4 bases for J; bases not matched to a gene: 13. The CDR3 sequence: CASSYRSQRGGKGANVLTF. DNA of the CDR3: TGTGCCAGCAGTTACCGGTCTCAACGGGGGGGGAAGGGGGCCAACGTCCTGACTTTC.

CDR3 protein: CASKETGNTEAFF. The CDR3 DNA is TGTGCCAGCAAAGAGACAGGGAATACTGAAGCTTTCTTT. This chain connects TRBV6-1 to TRBJ1-1; 7 bases match TRBD1. V lost 7 bases and J lost 5; bases outside the gene matches: 7. Germline CDR1 MNHNS, CDR2 SASEGT. CDR3 length equals 13 residues.

This chain links TRBV24-1 with TRBJ2-4; D call uncertain. V dropped 5 bases and J dropped 8 bases, with 12 bases sitting between them. Germline-derived CDR1 and CDR2 are KGHDR and SFDVKD. This CDR3 is built from 13 residues. The CDR3 sequence: CATSAGVLDIQYF. Written as DNA, the CDR3 is TGTGCCACCAGTGCGGGTGTCCTGGACATTCAGTACTTC.

This sequence joins TRBV5-4 and TRBJ2-5, with 8 positions matching TRBD2. CDR3 length: 15 residues. CDR1 and CDR2 from the germline V gene are SGHNT and YYREEE (reference sequence). Unmatched junction bases numbered 9, after V lost 6 bases and J lost 2 bases. CDR3 protein: CASTQGLALQETQYF. CDR3 sequence (DNA): TGTGCCAGCACCCAAGGACTAGCCTTACAAGAGACCCAGTACTTC.

The J gene is TRBJ2-7, the V gene TRBV27; 7 nucleotides agree with TRBD1. Germline V CDR1 and CDR2: MNHEY, SMNVEV (reference sequence). This CDR3 has 14 residues. V gave up 5 bases and J gave up 0 bases; unmatched junction bases: 4. The CDR3 is CASSARTGSYEQYF. Here the CDR3 DNA reads TGTGCCAGCAGTGCCCGGACAGGCTCCTACGAGCAGTACTTC.

The genes are TRBV10-3 and TRBJ2-1, with D possibly TRBD1 on 6 matching bases. CDR3 length: 14 amino acids. Germline loops: CDR1 ENHRY, CDR2 SYGVKD. The germline V and J ends were trimmed by 8 bases and 5 bases, with 16 bases remaining between them. The CDR3 coding sequence is TGTGCCATCCGGCGCCGGGACACTCACAATGAGCAGTTCTTC. Amino acid sequence: CAIRRRDTHNEQFF.

This clonotype was counted a few times. This chain connects TRBV5-1 to TRBJ1-6; D may be TRBD1 (6 bases). CDR3 length: 15 amino acids. V was shortened by 0 bases and J by 6 bases, with 10 bases between the two germline ends. Germline V gene sequence: CDR1 SGHRS, CDR2 YFSETQ. Written as DNA, the CDR3 is TGCGCCAGCAGCTTGGGGACAGCCGTTAATTCACCCCTCCACTTT. This gives the protein CASSLGTAVNSPLHF. Using reference TRBV5-1 and TRBJ1-6 for the parts outside the CDR3, the full variable domain is KAGVTQTPRYLIKTRGQQVTLSCSPISGHRSVSWYQQTPGQGLQFLFEYFSETQRNKGNFPGRFSGRQFSNSRSEMNVSTLELGDSALYLCASSLGTAVNSPLHFGNGTRLTVT.

The rearrangement uses TRBV12-3 or TRBV12-4 and TRBJ2-5; D gene unclear. Trimming left V 2 bases short and J 5 bases short, with 6 bases between. This CDR3 spans 12 amino acids. CDR3 loop: CASSLNPETQYF. The CDR3 nucleotides are TGTGCCAGCAGTTTAAATCCCGAGACCCAGTACTTC.

This clonotype was seen a few times. The genes are TRBV6-1 and TRBJ1-5, with D tentatively TRBD1 (5 bases). Germline CDR1 MNHNS, CDR2 SASEGT. V lost 8 bases and J lost 3, with 20 bases in between. CDR3 length: 16 residues. The CDR3 is CASAQLGTENNQPQHF. CDR3 nucleotides: TGTGCCAGCGCCCAACTTGGGACGGAAAACAATCAGCCCCAGCATTTT.

This chain uses TRBV2 with TRBJ2-7; D is undetermined. Germline lookup yields CDR1 SNHLY and CDR2 FYNNEI. This CDR3 has 12 residues. V shed 11 bases and J shed 4 bases, with 15 bases lying between them. DNA of the CDR3: TGTGCCTTCAGTCGGCAATCTTACGAGCAGTACGTC. It translates to CAFSRQSYEQYV.

This sequence joins TRBV29-1 and TRBJ2-2; TRBD2 matches at 8 bases. The CDR3 is 14 residues long. Germline values: CDR1 SQVTM, CDR2 ANQGSEA. The V and J ends lost 4 bases and 0 bases, in that order; junction bases with no gene match: 1. CDR3 in amino acids: CSVGAGANTGELFF. The CDR3 DNA sequence: TGCAGCGTTGGAGCGGGAGCGAACACCGGGGAGCTGTTTTTT.

Only a few counts were recorded for this clonotype. V usage is TRBV12-3 or TRBV12-4 and J usage is TRBJ2-2; 7 bases map to TRBD2. This CDR3 comprises 14 residues. The trim removed 8 bases at V and 0 bases at J, leaving 3 bases unmatched. The CDR3 nucleotides are TGTGCCAGCCTACTAGCGTCGAACACCGGGGAGCTGTTTTTT. This translates into CASLLASNTGELFF.

This clonotype was found a few times. V and J are TRBV7-3 and TRBJ2-2, with TRBD2 as a possible D gene (6 bases). The germline V and J ends were trimmed by 1 base and 5 bases, with 14 bases remaining between them. The CDR3 runs to 16 residues. The germline V gene has CDR1 SGHTA and CDR2 FQGTGA. CDR3 amino acids: CASSLSVSRGTGELFF. CDR3 nucleotides: TGTGCCAGCAGCTTAAGCGTTTCACGGGGGACCGGGGAGCTGTTTTTT.

There are a few counts of this clonotype. CDR3 in DNA: TGCGCCAGCAGCCCCCCAGCCTACGAGCAGTACGTC. Its translation: CASSPPAYEQYV. The chain carries TRBV4-1 and TRBJ2-7; D unclear. The CDR3 consists of 12 residues. The germline V gene has CDR1 MGHRA and CDR2 YSYEKL. Trimming stripped 4 bases from V and 2 bases from J, with 6 bases between.

For the CDR3, the DNA is TGTGCCAGCCGACAGTTTCAACTCGCAACTAATGAAAAACTGTTTTTT. This translates into CASRQFQLATNEKLFF. The rearrangement joins TRBV2 to TRBJ1-4, with D perhaps TRBD1 (5 bases). The CDR3 covers 16 residues. V lost 8 bases and J lost 0, with 16 bases in between. Germline assignment: CDR1 SNHLY and CDR2 FYNNEI.

The rearrangement uses TRBV7-8 and TRBJ2-1, with 11 bases lining up with TRBD2. Germline V gene sequence: CDR1 SGHVS, CDR2 FQNEAQ. The CDR3 is 19 amino acids. The J segment lost 5 bases and the V segment lost 0 bases, leaving 12 bases of the junction unmatched. The CDR3 nucleotides are TGTGCCAGCAGCTTAGCGCCGAACCCGACTAGCGGGGCGCACAATGAGCAGTTCTTC. Encoded protein: CASSLAPNPTSGAHNEQFF.

The V gene is TRBV14, the J gene TRBJ2-7, with 7 bases matching TRBD2. This CDR3 is built from 17 residues. Germline loops: CDR1 SGHDN, CDR2 FVKESK. The V gene end was trimmed by 4 bases and the J gene end by 6 bases; junction bases not matched to a gene: 18. CDR3 sequence (DNA): TGTGCCAGCAGCCCCACTACTGGGACTACGGTACGTGGCGAGCAGTACTTC. Translating it yields CASSPTTGTTVRGEQYF.

This clonotype occurred a few times. The V gene is TRBV5-1, the J gene TRBJ2-3; 9 bases align to TRBD2. Germline trimming cut 4 bases from V and 1 base from J; bases unmatched to any gene: 7. In germline, CDR1 is SGHRS, CDR2 YFSETQ. The CDR3 extends over 16 amino acids. The CDR3 is CASSRDSSGGTDTQYF. CDR3 nucleotide sequence: TGCGCCAGCAGCCGGGATTCTAGCGGGGGCACAGATACGCAGTATTTT.

The chain recombines TRBV28 with TRBJ2-5, with TRBD1 matching over 7 bases. CDR1 MDHEN and CDR2 SYDVKM come from the germline V gene. V dropped 7 bases and J dropped 2; count of bases not matched to a gene: 7. The CDR3 has 14 amino acids. CDR3 loop: CASKRTGQQETQYF. The CDR3, as DNA: TGTGCCAGCAAAAGAACGGGACAGCAAGAGACCCAGTACTTC.

The chain combines TRBV29-1 with TRBJ2-7, with 8 bases aligning to TRBD2. The germline V gene encodes CDR1 SQVTM and CDR2 ANQGSEA. J lost 6 bases, V lost 1 base, and 2 bases had no gene match. CDR3 size: 12 residues. The DNA of the CDR3 is TGCAGCGTTGAAGCGGGAGGGCGCGAGCAGTACTTC. This encodes CSVEAGGREQYF.

This chain uses TRBV3-1 with TRBJ2-5; TRBD2 matches 12 bases. The germline CDR1 and CDR2 sequences are LGHDT and YNNKEL (reference sequence). The CDR3 contains 17 residues. V lost 2 bases to trimming and J lost 6 bases; unmatched junction nucleotides: 10. The CDR3 region has the DNA TGTGCCAGCAGCCAACCCCTTACGACTAGCGGGGGAAAGACCCAGTACTTC. Translating gives CASSQPLTTSGGKTQYF.

At least ten counts were recorded for this clonotype. CDR3 sequence: CASATGPPNEQFF. The CDR3 nucleotides are TGTGCCAGCGCGACAGGACCGCCCAATGAGCAGTTCTTC. V gene TRBV7-9 combines with J gene TRBJ2-1; perhaps TRBD1 as D (6 bases). V was cut by 8 bases and J by 6 bases, with 14 bases left in between. The CDR3 contains 13 residues. Germline values: CDR1 SEHNR, CDR2 FQNEAQ (reference sequence).

The chain couples TRBV28 to TRBJ1-2; D gene uncertain. The CDR3 length is 14 residues. Between the trimmed V and J ends, which lost 2 bases and 2 bases, there was a span of 9 bases. CDR1 and CDR2 (germline): MDHEN, SYDVKM. The CDR3 spells CASSLRLNNYGYTF. Here the CDR3 DNA reads TGTGCCAGCAGTTTAAGGCTGAACAACTATGGCTACACCTTC.

The chain carries TRBV12-3 or TRBV12-4 and TRBJ1-1; the D is unclear. The CDR3 length is 13 residues. V lost 2 bases and J 6 bases, leaving 10 bases between the germline ends. CDR3 in amino acids: CASSLSGSPEAFF. The CDR3 bases are TGTGCCAGCAGTTTATCGGGTTCCCCTGAAGCTTTCTTT.

This clonotype was observed a handful of times. The gene calls are TRBV7-9 and TRBJ2-4; perhaps TRBD2 as D (6 bases). Germline V gene data show CDR1 as SEHNR and CDR2 as FQNEAQ (reference sequence). The ends were cut back, 5 bases at V and 8 bases at J, with 16 bases in the middle. The CDR3 is 14 amino acids. The CDR3 DNA sequence: TGTGCCAGCAGCCGCCCTGGCTCGGGGGACATTCAGTACTTC. Translating it yields CASSRPGSGDIQYF. Full variable domain (remainder filled in from reference TRBV7-9 and TRBJ2-4): DTGVSQNPRHKITKRGQNVTFRCDPISEHNRLYWYRQTLGQGPEFLTYFQNEAQLEKSRLLSDRFSAERPKGSFSTLEIQRTEQGDSAMYLCASSRPGSGDIQYFGAGTRLSVL.

V is TRBV7-9 and J is TRBJ2-7; no reliable D call. Trimming cost V 1 base and J 2 bases, with 12 bases left between them. Germline V lookup: CDR1 SEHNR, CDR2 FQNEAQ (reference sequence). The CDR3 consists of 15 residues. CDR3 DNA: TGTGCCAGCAGCTTAGGGGTCTCGCAGCCCTACGAGCAGTACTTC. This encodes CASSLGVSQPYEQYF.

This clonotype was found a few times. The chain joins TRBV28 to TRBJ1-5; D possibly corresponds to TRBD1 (5 bases). CDR1 is MDHEN, CDR2 SYDVKM, per germline. The CDR3 length is 18 residues. Trimming removed 4 bases from V and 0 bases from J, with 19 bases in between. Written as DNA, the CDR3 is TGTGCCAGCAGTTCCGGGACCCAAACCTATTATAGCAATCAGCCCCAGCATTTT. Translating it yields CASSSGTQTYYSNQPQHF. Filled out from reference TRBV28 and TRBJ1-5, the complete variable domain reads DVKVTQSSRYLVKRTGEKVFLECVQDMDHENMFWYRQDPGLGLRLIYFSYDVKMKEKGDIPEGYSVSREKKERFSLILESASTNQTSMYLCASSSGTQTYYSNQPQHFGDGTRLSIL.